These T cell receptor beta chains were read from a single sample in a study of human T cells and chemical hapten exposure. TCRdb processed the RACE reads anew with MiXCR; each CDR3 protein has one entry. The sample comprises more than 90,000 distinct CDR3 sequences, around 10% of which are singletons, and 3.2% rests with the top ten. This sample comprised whole blood, obtained in connection with sensitization to the hapten diphenylcyclopropenone (DPC). Receptor source: a middle-aged woman with alopecia areata. Some clones in this sample may be carry-over from other donors' samples. The CDR3 runs from the conserved cysteine through the conserved F or W. D genes are given only for firm matches. Size is omitted from some rows. Given values are once, few, many or a class for expanded clones.

length	D	size	J	V	CDR3	DNA
16	TRBD1	many	TRBJ1-5	TRBV6-2/TRBV6-3	CASSRRTGASNQPQHF	TGTGCCAGCAGCAGACGGACAGGCGCTAGCAATCAGCCCCAGCATTTT
13	NA	few	TRBJ1-1	TRBV6-5	CASSSPGWTEAFF	TGTGCCAGCAGTTCCCCGGGTTGGACTGAAGCTTTCTTT
14	TRBD1	many	TRBJ2-7	TRBV18	CASSPRTGINEQYF	TGTGCCAGCTCACCCAGGACAGGGATTAACGAGCAGTACTTC
15	TRBD1	NA	TRBJ2-7	TRBV6-1	CASSDMGTGGNEQYF	TGTGCCAGCAGTGATATGGGGACAGGGGGCAACGAGCAGTACTTC
15	NA	NA	TRBJ2-3	TRBV27	CASSLEGLNTDTQYF	TGTGCCAGCAGTTTAGAGGGGTTAAACACAGATACGCAGTATTTT
15	TRBD2	few	TRBJ2-7	TRBV27	CASSRGVAGSYEQYF	TGTGCCAGCTCCCGCGGGGTAGCGGGGTCCTACGAGCAGTACTTC
16	NA	NA	TRBJ2-3	TRBV20-1	CSARELGSAPTDTQYF	TGCAGTGCTAGAGAATTAGGGAGCGCCCCCACAGATACGCAGTATTTT
14	TRBD2	many	TRBJ2-1	TRBV7-2	CASSLITSVNEQFF	TGTGCCAGCAGCCTCATAACTAGCGTTAATGAGCAGTTCTTC
13	NA	NA	TRBJ2-7	TRBV15	CATSRDLEYEQYF	TGTGCCACCAGCAGAGATCTAGAGTACGAGCAGTACTTC
13	NA	few	TRBJ2-3	TRBV28	CAIWGRSTDTQYF	TGTGCCATTTGGGGAAGGAGCACAGATACGCAGTATTTT
14	NA	many	TRBJ2-7	TRBV12-3/TRBV12-4	CASSKGEGREEQYF	TGTGCCAGCAGTAAGGGGGAGGGCCGGGAGGAGCAGTACTTC
14	NA	many	TRBJ2-7	TRBV7-2	CASSLEVMTFEQYF	TGTGCCAGCAGCTTAGAAGTGATGACATTCGAGCAGTACTTC
14	NA	NA	TRBJ2-7	TRBV7-2	CASSAHGGPYEQYF	TGTGCCAGCAGCGCCCACGGGGGGCCCTACGAGCAGTACTTC
15	NA	many	TRBJ1-6	TRBV14	CASSKGGSYNSPLHF	TGTGCCAGCAGCAAGGGTGGCTCCTATAATTCACCCCTCCACTTT
12	NA	many	TRBJ1-1	TRBV25-1	CASSDPYTEAFF	TGTGCCAGCAGTGACCCTTACACTGAAGCTTTCTTT
14	NA	many	TRBJ2-7	TRBV29-1	CSAHGAGGIYEQYF	TGCAGCGCCCATGGGGCAGGAGGCATCTACGAGCAGTACTTC
14	NA	NA	TRBJ1-1	TRBV7-3	CASSPGAQNTEAFF	TGTGCCAGCAGCCCTGGGGCCCAGAACACTGAAGCTTTCTTT
13	NA	few	TRBJ2-5	TRBV28	CASRHEYFETQYF	TGTGCCAGCAGGCACGAGTATTTTGAGACCCAGTACTTC
14	NA	few	TRBJ1-1	TRBV5-1	CASSPLLSGTEAFF	TGCGCCAGCAGCCCTCTTTTGAGTGGGACTGAAGCTTTCTTT
15	NA	NA	TRBJ2-7	TRBV5-4	CASSLDTESSYEQYF	TGTGCCAGCAGCTTAGATACGGAAAGCTCCTACGAGCAGTACTTC
12	NA	NA	TRBJ1-1	TRBV5-4	CAIGGVGTEAFF	TGTGCCATTGGGGGTGTTGGCACTGAAGCTTTCTTT
15	TRBD1	many	TRBJ1-1	TRBV7-2	CASSLFGTVTLEAFF	TGTGCCAGCAGCTTGTTCGGGACAGTAACTCTTGAAGCTTTCTTT
15	NA	few	TRBJ2-1	TRBV3-1	CASSVGGTSYNEQFF	TGTGCCAGCAGCGTCGGGGGCACCTCCTACAATGAGCAGTTCTTC
15	TRBD1	NA	TRBJ1-5	TRBV2	CASRTGGFSNQPQHF	TGTGCCAGCAGGACAGGGGGATTTAGCAATCAGCCCCAGCATTTT
13	TRBD2	few	TRBJ2-7	TRBV6-6	CASRSGGLVEQYF	TGTGCCAGCAGGAGCGGGGGGCTAGTCGAGCAGTACTTC
14	TRBD2	few	TRBJ2-7	TRBV27	CASRPTSGAYEQYF	TGTGCCAGCAGACCGACTAGCGGGGCCTACGAGCAGTACTTC
13	NA	NA	TRBJ1-2	TRBV6-5	CASRQTVNYGYTF	TGTGCCAGCAGACAGACAGTAAACTATGGCTACACCTTC
14	TRBD1	many	TRBJ2-3	TRBV19	CASSQQGTSDTQYF	TGTGCCAGTAGTCAACAGGGGACCTCAGATACGCAGTATTTT
16	NA	many	TRBJ1-1	TRBV7-3	CASSFLRRAGGTEAFF	TGTGCCAGCAGCTTCCTTAGGCGGGCGGGAGGCACTGAAGCTTTCTTT
13	NA	many	TRBJ2-7	TRBV6-2/TRBV6-3	CASSYSSRGEQYF	TGTGCCAGCAGTTACTCGAGTCGGGGCGAGCAGTACTTC
14	NA	NA	TRBJ1-2	TRBV4-2	CASSQTRQLSDYTF	TGTGCCAGCAGCCAAACCAGACAGCTTTCCGACTACACCTTC
16	NA	many	TRBJ2-2	TRBV9	CASSPRGAENTGELFF	TGTGCCAGCAGCCCCCGAGGGGCCGAAAACACCGGGGAGCTGTTTTTT
11	NA	NA	TRBJ1-2	TRBV12-3/TRBV12-4	CASSFGQSYTF	TGTGCCAGCAGTTTTGGACAGTCCTACACCTTC
21	TRBD2	few	TRBJ2-1	TRBV6-1	CASSARWTSGSSKGSYNEQFF	TGTGCCAGCAGTGCCAGGTGGACTAGCGGCTCATCAAAAGGTTCCTACAATGAGCAGTTCTTC
14	TRBD2	many	TRBJ2-7	TRBV5-1	CASSLASGPYEQYF	TGCGCCAGCAGCTTGGCTAGCGGTCCCTACGAGCAGTACTTC
15	NA	few	TRBJ1-5	TRBV12-3/TRBV12-4	CASTMSASSNQPQHF	TGTGCCAGCACTATGAGCGCTTCTAGCAATCAGCCCCAGCATTTT
12	TRBD2	NA	TRBJ2-7	TRBV10-3	CASGGGLNEQYF	TGTGCCAGCGGGGGGGGGCTTAACGAGCAGTACTTC
12	NA	NA	TRBJ1-2	TRBV19	CASSIDTGTYTF	TGTGCCAGTAGTATAGATACGGGTACCTACACCTTC
10	NA	few	TRBJ2-5	TRBV29-1	CSGGKETQYF	TGCAGCGGCGGGAAAGAGACCCAGTACTTC
14	TRBD1	many	TRBJ2-2	TRBV7-3	CASSPTGVTGELFF	TGTGCCAGCAGTCCGACAGGGGTCACCGGGGAGCTGTTTTTT
13	NA	NA	TRBJ1-2	TRBV5-6	CASSPVGGVGYTF	TGTGCCAGCAGCCCGGTTGGGGGCGTTGGCTACACCTTC
13	TRBD1	NA	TRBJ2-5	TRBV29-1	CSVDTGTGVTQYF	TGCAGCGTTGATACTGGGACAGGGGTGACCCAGTACTTC
19	TRBD2	NA	TRBJ2-2	TRBV7-9	CASSLMFFGLAGDTGELFF	TGTGCCAGCAGCTTGATGTTCTTCGGACTAGCGGGAGACACCGGGGAGCTGTTTTTT
13	NA	many	TRBJ2-5	TRBV7-9	CASGPSGEETQYF	TGTGCCAGCGGACCTTCGGGGGAGGAGACCCAGTACTTC
15	NA	NA	TRBJ2-1	TRBV6-6	CASSYSGAQGNEQFF	TGTGCCAGCAGTTACTCAGGAGCCCAAGGCAATGAGCAGTTCTTC
15	TRBD1	few	TRBJ2-3	TRBV28	CASSLTKGATDTQYF	TGTGCCAGCAGTTTAACGAAGGGGGCCACAGATACGCAGTATTTT
15	TRBD1	many	TRBJ2-2	TRBV6-2/TRBV6-3	CASRTRQGVTGELFF	TGTGCCAGTCGGACCCGACAGGGGGTCACCGGGGAGCTGTTTTTT
14	NA	few	TRBJ1-2	TRBV5-1	CASSLDTTNYGYTF	TGCGCCAGCAGCTTGGATACAACGAACTATGGCTACACCTTC
15	TRBD1	few	TRBJ2-7	TRBV7-2	CASSEGTGAVYEQYF	TGTGCCAGCAGCGAAGGGACAGGGGCTGTCTACGAGCAGTACTTC
13	NA	NA	TRBJ1-2	TRBV2	CVSTTMEGYGYTF	TGTGTCAGCACCACGATGGAGGGGTATGGCTACACCTTC
12	TRBD2	few	TRBJ2-1	TRBV4-1	CASSQDRGTRIF	TGCGCCAGCAGCCAAGATCGGGGGACTAGGATCTTC
13	NA	many	TRBJ2-3	TRBV24-1	CATSEGSTDTQYF	TGTGCCACCAGTGAGGGGTCTACGGATACGCAGTATTTT
15	TRBD1	NA	TRBJ2-2	TRBV7-9	CASSSGQSNTGELFF	TGTGCCAGCAGCTCGGGACAGTCGAACACCGGGGAGCTGTTTTTT
12	NA	few	TRBJ2-3	TRBV6-1	CASSRLVDTQYF	TGTGCCAGCAGTCGACTGGTAGATACGCAGTATTTT
15	NA	NA	TRBJ2-1	TRBV20-1	CSARIRGADYNEQFF	TGCAGTGCTAGGATCAGGGGGGCCGACTACAATGAGCAGTTCTTC